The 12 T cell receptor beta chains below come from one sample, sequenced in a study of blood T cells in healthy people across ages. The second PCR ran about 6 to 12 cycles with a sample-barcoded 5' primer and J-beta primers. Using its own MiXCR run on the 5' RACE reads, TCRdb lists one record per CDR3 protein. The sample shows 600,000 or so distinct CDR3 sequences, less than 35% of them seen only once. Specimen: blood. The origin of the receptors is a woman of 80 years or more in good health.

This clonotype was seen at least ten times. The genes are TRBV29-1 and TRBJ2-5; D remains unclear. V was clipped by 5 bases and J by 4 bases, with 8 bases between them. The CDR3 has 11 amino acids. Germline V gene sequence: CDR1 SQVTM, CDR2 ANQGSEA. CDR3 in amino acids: CSVHYLETQYF. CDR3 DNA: TGCAGCGTTCACTACCTAGAGACCCAGTACTTC. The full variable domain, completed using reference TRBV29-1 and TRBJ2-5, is SAVISQKPSRDICQRGTSLTIQCQVDSQVTMMFWYRQQPGQSLTLIATANQGSEATYESGFVIDKFPISRPNLTFSTLTVSNMSPEDSSIYLCSVHYLETQYFGPGTRLLVL.

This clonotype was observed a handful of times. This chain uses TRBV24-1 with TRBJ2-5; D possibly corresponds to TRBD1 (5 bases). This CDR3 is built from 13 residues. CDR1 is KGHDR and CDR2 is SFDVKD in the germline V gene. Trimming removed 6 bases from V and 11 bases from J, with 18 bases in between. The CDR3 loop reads CATSTSQGDEQYF. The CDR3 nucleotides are TGTGCCACCAGTACGAGCCAGGGTGATGAGCAGTACTTC.

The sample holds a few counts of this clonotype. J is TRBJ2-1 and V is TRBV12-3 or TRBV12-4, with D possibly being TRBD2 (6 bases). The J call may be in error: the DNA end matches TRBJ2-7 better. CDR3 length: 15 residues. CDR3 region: CASRALRDSYNEQYF. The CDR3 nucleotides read TGTGCCAGCAGGGCGTTAAGGGACTCCTACAATGAGCAGTACTTC.

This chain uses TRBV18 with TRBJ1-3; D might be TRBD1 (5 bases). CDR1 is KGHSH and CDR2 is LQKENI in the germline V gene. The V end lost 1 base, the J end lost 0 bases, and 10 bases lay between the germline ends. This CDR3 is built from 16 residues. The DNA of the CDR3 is TGTGCCAGCTCACCACGTTGGGGGGACTCTGGAAACACCATATATTTT. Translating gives CASSPRWGDSGNTIYF.

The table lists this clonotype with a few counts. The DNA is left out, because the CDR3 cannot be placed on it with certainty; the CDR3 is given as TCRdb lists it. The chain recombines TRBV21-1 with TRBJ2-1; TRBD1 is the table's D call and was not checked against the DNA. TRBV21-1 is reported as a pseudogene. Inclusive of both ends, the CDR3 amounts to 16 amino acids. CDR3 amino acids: CASSKWGQGTLNEQFF.

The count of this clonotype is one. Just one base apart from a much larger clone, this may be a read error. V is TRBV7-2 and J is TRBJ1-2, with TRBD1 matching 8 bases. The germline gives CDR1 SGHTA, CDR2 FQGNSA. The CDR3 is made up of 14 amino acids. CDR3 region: CASSLVGQGYGYIF. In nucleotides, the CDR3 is TGTGCCAGCAGCTTAGTCGGACAGGGCTATGGCTACATCTTC.

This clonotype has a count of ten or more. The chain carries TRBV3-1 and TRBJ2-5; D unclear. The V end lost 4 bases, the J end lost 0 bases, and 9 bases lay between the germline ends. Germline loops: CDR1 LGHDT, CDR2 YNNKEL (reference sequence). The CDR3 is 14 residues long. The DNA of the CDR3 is TGTGCCAGCAGCCGATTGAGCGACCAAGAGACCCAGTACTTC. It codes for CASSRLSDQETQYF.

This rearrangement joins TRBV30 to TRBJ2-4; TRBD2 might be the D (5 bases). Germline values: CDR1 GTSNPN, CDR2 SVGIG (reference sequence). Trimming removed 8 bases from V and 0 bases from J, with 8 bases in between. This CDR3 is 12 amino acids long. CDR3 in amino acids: CAVREAKNIQYF. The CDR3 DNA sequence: TGTGCCGTCCGGGAAGCCAAAAACATTCAGTACTTC.

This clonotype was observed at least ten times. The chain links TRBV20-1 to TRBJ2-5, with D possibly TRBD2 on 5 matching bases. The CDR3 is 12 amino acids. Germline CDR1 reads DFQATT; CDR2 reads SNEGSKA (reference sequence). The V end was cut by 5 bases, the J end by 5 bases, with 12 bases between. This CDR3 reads CSARGNRETQYF. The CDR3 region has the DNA TGCAGTGCTCGAGGGAATCGGGAGACCCAGTACTTC.

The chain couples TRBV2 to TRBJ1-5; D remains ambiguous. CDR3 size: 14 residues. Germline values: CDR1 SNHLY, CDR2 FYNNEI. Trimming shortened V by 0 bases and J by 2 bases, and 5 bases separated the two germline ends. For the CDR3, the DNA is TGTGCCAGCAGTGAAGCCCCGGGCAATCAGCCCCAGCATTTT. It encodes CASSEAPGNQPQHF.

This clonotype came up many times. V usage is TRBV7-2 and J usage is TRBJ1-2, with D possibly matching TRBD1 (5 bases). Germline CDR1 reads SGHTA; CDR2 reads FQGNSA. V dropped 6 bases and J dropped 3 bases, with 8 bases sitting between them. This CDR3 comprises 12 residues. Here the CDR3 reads CASRDSYYGYTF. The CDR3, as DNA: TGTGCCAGCAGAGACAGTTACTATGGCTACACCTTC.

The CDR3 loop is CASSLAASRETQYF. CDR3 DNA: TGTGCCAGCAGCTTAGCTGCTAGCCGGGAGACCCAGTACTTC. J is TRBJ2-5 and V is TRBV7-9; weak D call: TRBD2 (5 bases). Germline V gene data show CDR1 as SEHNR and CDR2 as FQNEAQ (reference sequence). CDR3 length: 14 amino acids. V lost 0 bases and J lost 5, with 10 bases in between.